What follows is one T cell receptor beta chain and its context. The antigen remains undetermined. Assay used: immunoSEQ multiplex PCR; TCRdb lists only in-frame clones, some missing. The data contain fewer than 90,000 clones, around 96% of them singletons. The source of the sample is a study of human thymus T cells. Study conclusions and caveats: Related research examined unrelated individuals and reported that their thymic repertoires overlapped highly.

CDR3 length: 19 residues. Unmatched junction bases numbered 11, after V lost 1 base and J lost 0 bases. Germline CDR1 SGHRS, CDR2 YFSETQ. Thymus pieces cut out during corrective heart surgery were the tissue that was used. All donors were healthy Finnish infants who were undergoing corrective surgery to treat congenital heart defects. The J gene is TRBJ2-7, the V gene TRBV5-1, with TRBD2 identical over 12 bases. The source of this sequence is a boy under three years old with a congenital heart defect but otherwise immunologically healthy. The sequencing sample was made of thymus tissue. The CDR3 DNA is TGCGCCAGCAGCTTGTCTGCGCTAGCGGGAGGGTCGGGCTCCTACGAGCAGTACTTC. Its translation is CASSLSALAGGSGSYEQYF.